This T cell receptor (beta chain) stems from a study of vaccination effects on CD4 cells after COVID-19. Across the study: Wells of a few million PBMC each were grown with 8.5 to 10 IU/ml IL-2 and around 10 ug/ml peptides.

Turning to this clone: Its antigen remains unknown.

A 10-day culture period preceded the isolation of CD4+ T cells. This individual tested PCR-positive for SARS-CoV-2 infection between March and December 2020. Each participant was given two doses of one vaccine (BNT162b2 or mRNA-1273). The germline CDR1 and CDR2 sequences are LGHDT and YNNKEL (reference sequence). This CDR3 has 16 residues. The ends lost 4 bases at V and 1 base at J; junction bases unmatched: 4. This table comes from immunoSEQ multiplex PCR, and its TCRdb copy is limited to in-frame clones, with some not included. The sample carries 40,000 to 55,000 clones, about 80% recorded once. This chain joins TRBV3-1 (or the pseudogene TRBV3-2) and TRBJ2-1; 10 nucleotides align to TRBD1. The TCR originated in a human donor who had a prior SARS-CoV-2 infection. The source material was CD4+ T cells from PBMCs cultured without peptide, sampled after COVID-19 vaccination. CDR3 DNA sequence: TGTGCCAGCAGCCCTCAGGGACAGGGGTCCTACAATGAGCAGTTCTTC. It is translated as CASSPQGQGSYNEQFF.